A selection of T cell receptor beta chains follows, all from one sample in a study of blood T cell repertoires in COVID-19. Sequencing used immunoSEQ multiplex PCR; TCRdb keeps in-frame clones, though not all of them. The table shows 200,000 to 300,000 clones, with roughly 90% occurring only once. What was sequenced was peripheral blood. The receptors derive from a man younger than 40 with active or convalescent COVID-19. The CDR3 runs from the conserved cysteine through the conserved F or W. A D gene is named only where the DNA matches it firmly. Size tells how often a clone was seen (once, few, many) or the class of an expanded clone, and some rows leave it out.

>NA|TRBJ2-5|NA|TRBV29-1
TGCAGCGTTCATGTAGTGGGGCTGGAGACCCAGTACTTC
CSVHVVGLETQYF
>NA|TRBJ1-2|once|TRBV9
TGTGCCAGCAGCCCTAATGACAGATTAAACTATGGCTACACCTTC
CASSPNDRLNYGYTF
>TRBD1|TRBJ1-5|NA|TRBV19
TGTGCCAGGACAGGGATCAATCAGCCCCAGCATTTT
CARTGINQPQHF
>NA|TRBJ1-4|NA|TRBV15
TGTGCCACCAGCAGAGGAGGACACCCCAGCCAGGGAAAACTGTTTTTT
CATSRGGHPSQGKLFF
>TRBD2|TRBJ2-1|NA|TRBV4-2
TGTGCCAGCAAAGGGCGCGGGGGACCTTCGGATGAGCAGTTCTTC
CASKGRGGPSDEQFF
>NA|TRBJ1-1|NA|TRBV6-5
TGTGCCAGCAGTTACTCAGGCGGGTCCACTGAAGCTTTCTTT
CASSYSGGSTEAFF
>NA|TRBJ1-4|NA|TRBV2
TGTGCCAGCAGTGGGGCTCGGGGGGCAAGTTATGAAAAACTGTTTTTT
CASSGARGASYEKLFF
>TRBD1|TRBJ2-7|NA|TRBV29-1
TGCAGCGTTAGAGGACAGGGTATATTTGACGAGCAGTACTTC
CSVRGQGIFDEQYF
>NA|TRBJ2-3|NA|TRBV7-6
TGTGCCAGCAGCGGGGGGTTGGGTAGCACAGATACGCAGTATTTT
CASSGGLGSTDTQYF
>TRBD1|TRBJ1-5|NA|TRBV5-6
TGTGCCAGCAGCTTTTCAGGGGGCGTTCAGCCCCAGCATTTT
CASSFSGGVQPQHF
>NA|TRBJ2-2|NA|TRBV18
TGTGCCAGCTCACCCCTACAGTGGGGGCCTGGTAGCACCGGGGAGCTGTTTTTT
CASSPLQWGPGSTGELFF
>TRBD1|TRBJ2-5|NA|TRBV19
TGTGCCAGTAGCGATGACAGGGCAGGCTCTCAGACCCAGTACTTC
CASSDDRAGSQTQYF
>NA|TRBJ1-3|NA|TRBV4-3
TGCGCCAGCAGCCAAGATCACGTTTTAGGGAGATACTCTGGAAACACCATATATTTT
CASSQDHVLGRYSGNTIYF
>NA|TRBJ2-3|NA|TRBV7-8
TGTGCCAGCAGCTTTTATAATACGCAGTATTTT
CASSFYNTQYF
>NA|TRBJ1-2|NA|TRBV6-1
TGTGCCAGCAGCCGCGTACAGGGAGATGGGTATGGCTACACCTTC
CASSRVQGDGYGYTF
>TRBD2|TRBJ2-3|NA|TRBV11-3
TGTGCCAGCAGCTTAGCACCCGGGGGGACCACAGATACGCAGTATTTT
CASSLAPGGTTDTQYF
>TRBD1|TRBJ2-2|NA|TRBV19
TGTGCCAGTAGTCCTCCAACCCGACAGGGGGGAAACACCGGGGAGCTGTTTTTT
CASSPPTRQGGNTGELFF
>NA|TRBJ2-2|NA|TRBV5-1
TGCGCCAGCAGCTTTTCCGGGGGCACCGGGGAGCTGTTTTTT
CASSFSGGTGELFF
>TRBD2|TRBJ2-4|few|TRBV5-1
TGCGCCAGCAGCTCGGGACTAGCATTGAACATTCAGTACTTC
CASSSGLALNIQYF
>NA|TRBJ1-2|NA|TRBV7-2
TGTGCCAGCAGCTTAGCGGCCGGGGGGCCCTATGGCTACACCTTC
CASSLAAGGPYGYTF
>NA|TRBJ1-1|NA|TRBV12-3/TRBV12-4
TGTGCCAGCAGTCAATCAACAGGGACTGAAGCTTTCTTT
CASSQSTGTEAFF
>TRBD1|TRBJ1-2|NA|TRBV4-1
TGCGCCAGCAGCCAAGATTCGTGGGACAGGGGGCGATATGGCTACACCTTC
CASSQDSWDRGRYGYTF
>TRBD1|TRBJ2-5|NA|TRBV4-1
TGCGCCAGCAGCCAAGTTCTCGTTGGACAGGGGGGGGGAGAGACCCAGTACTTC
CASSQVLVGQGGGETQYF
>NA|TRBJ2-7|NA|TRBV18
TGTGCCAGCTCACCACCAGGGGGCTACGAGCAGTACTTC
CASSPPGGYEQYF
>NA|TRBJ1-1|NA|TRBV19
TGTGCCAGTAGTATAGTAAGCACGGGGAACACTGAAGCTTTCTTT
CASSIVSTGNTEAFF
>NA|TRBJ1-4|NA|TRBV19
TGTGCCAGTAGCTCAGGGTCTAATGAAAAACTGTTTTTT
CASSSGSNEKLFF
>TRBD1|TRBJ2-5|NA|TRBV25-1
TGTGCCAGCCGGGACAGGCCTCAAGAGACCCAGTACTTC
CASRDRPQETQYF
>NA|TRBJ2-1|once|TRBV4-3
TGCGCCAGCAGCCAAGGTTCACAGAGCTCCTACAATGAGCAGTTCTTC
CASSQGSQSSYNEQFF
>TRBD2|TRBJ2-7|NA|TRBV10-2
TGCGCCAGCAGTGAGTCTCGACTAGCGGGGTACGAGCAGTACTTC
CASSESRLAGYEQYF
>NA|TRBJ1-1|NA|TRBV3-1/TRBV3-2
TGTGCCAGCAGCCAAGTTGGTACTCAAGCTTTCTTT
CASSQVGTQAFF
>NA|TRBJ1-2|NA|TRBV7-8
TGTGCCAGCAGCTCAGCCTACAGCTATGGCTACACCTTC
CASSSAYSYGYTF
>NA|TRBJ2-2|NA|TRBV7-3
TGTGCCAGCAGCGAACAGAGCACCGGGGAGCTGTTTTTT
CASSEQSTGELFF
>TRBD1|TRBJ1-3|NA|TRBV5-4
TGTGCCAGCAGCCGAGACAGGGAAATGCGAAGCTCTGGAAACACCATATATTTT
CASSRDREMRSSGNTIYF
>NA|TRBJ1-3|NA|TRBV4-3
TGCGCCAGCAGCCAAGACAAGGGGACTGGAAACACCATATATTTT
CASSQDKGTGNTIYF
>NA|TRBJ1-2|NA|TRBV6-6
TGTGCCAGCACCTTACGGGGAGGGGGTAAGAAAGGCTACACCTTC
CASTLRGGGKKGYTF
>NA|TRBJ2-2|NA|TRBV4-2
TGTGCCAGCAGCCCCCGTCGTGGGGGAGGCTTAGCGAACACCGGGGAGCTGTTTTTT
CASSPRRGGGLANTGELFF
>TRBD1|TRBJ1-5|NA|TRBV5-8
TGTGCCAGCAGCTTGGGACAGGGGGTTAATCAGCCCCAGCATTTT
CASSLGQGVNQPQHF
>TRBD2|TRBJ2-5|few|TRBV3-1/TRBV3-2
TGTGCCAGCAGCCAGATAAAGCGGGGACAAGAGACCCAGTACTTC
CASSQIKRGQETQYF
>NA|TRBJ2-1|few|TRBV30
TGTGCCTGGAGTGTAGACAATTACAATGAGCAGTTCTTC
CAWSVDNYNEQFF
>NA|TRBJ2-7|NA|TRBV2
TGTGCCAGCGATAAATCCAGGGACTCCTACGAGCAGTACTTC
CASDKSRDSYEQYF
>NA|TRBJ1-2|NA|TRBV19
TGTGCCAGATGTGGCAGGGCGTACTATGGCTACACCTTC
CARCGRAYYGYTF
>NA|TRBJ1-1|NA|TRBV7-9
TGTGCCAGCAGCCCAGCGGGGGACACTGAAGCTTTCTTT
CASSPAGDTEAFF
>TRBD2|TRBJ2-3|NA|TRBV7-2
TGTGCCAGCAGCTTACTTCTTGGACTAGCGGGACCTAGCACAGATACGCAGTATTTT
CASSLLLGLAGPSTDTQYF
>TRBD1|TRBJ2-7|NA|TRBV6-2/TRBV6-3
TGTGCCAGCACCCCTGGGACAGCCAACGAGTTCGAGTGGTACGAGCAGTACTTC
CASTPGTANEFEWYEQYF